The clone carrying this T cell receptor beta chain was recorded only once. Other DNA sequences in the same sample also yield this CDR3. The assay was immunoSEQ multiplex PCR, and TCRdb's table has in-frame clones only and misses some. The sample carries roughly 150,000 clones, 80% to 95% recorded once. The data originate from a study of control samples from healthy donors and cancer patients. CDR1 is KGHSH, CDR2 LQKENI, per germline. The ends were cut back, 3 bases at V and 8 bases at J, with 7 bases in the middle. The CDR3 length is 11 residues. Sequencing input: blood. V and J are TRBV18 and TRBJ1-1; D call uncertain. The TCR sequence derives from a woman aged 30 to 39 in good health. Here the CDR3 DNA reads TGTGCCAGCTCACCGGGTCACGAAGCTTTCTTT. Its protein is CASSPGHEAFF.